This TCR beta chain was recorded in a study of tumor-infiltrating lymphocytes in localized non-small cell lung cancer. Overall study context: The cohort mixed smokers and never-smokers, several histologies, and some post-neoadjuvant-chemotherapy samples.

V was shortened by 3 bases and J by 2 bases, with 15 bases between the two germline ends. The length of the CDR3 is 16 residues. From germline, CDR1 is MDHEN and CDR2 SYDVKM. Points from the study as a whole: No link was found between tumor T-cell fraction and recurrence-free survival. Available tissue quantity limited TCR sequencing to a patient subset.

Repertoires were generated with immunoSEQ multiplex PCR, while TCRdb's copy carries only in-frame clones and drops some. The sample consists of some 10,000 clones, about 62% of them appearing once. This clone occurred a few times. Antigen unknown. Sequencing used lung tumor tissue. The J gene is TRBJ2-3, the V gene TRBV28, with D perhaps matching TRBD2 (5 bases). The receptor's source is a human donor with non-small cell lung cancer. DNA for the CDR3: TGTGCCAGCAGTTTTGTTTTGCGGACTCTCACAGATACGCAGTATTTT. It encodes CASSFVLRTLTDTQYF.